This T cell receptor beta chain was profiled in a study of T cell repertoires in cytomegalovirus infection. Whole-study context: CMV infection plus the matching HLA type was flagged by public TCR beta signatures. Study results and limitations: Of the TCR beta families, the public ones yielded a cumulative frequency that identified carriers of CMV plus the relevant HLA. In two of eight donors, the top clonotype was HLA-C-restricted CMV-specific.

About this clonotype itself: What it binds is unknown.

TCRdb reprocessed the reads with MiXCR, giving one entry per CDR3 protein. Counted here are roughly 500,000 distinct CDR3 sequences, approximately 15% occurring once; the ten biggest clones make up roughly a quarter. Germline V gives CDR1 LNHDA, CDR2 SQIVND (reference sequence). The J segment lost 7 bases and the V segment lost 6 bases, leaving 10 bases of the junction unmatched. The CDR3 extends over 14 amino acids. The V gene is TRBV19, the J gene TRBJ1-1; the match to TRBD1 covers 8 bases. What was sequenced was CD8+ T cells from PBMCs. The receptor comes from a human donor in good health (CMV status not recorded). Some clones in this sample may be carry-over from other donors' samples. The CDR3 sequence: CASSPRQGTSEAFF. The CDR3 DNA is TGTGCCAGTAGCCCCAGACAGGGGACGAGTGAAGCTTTCTTT.